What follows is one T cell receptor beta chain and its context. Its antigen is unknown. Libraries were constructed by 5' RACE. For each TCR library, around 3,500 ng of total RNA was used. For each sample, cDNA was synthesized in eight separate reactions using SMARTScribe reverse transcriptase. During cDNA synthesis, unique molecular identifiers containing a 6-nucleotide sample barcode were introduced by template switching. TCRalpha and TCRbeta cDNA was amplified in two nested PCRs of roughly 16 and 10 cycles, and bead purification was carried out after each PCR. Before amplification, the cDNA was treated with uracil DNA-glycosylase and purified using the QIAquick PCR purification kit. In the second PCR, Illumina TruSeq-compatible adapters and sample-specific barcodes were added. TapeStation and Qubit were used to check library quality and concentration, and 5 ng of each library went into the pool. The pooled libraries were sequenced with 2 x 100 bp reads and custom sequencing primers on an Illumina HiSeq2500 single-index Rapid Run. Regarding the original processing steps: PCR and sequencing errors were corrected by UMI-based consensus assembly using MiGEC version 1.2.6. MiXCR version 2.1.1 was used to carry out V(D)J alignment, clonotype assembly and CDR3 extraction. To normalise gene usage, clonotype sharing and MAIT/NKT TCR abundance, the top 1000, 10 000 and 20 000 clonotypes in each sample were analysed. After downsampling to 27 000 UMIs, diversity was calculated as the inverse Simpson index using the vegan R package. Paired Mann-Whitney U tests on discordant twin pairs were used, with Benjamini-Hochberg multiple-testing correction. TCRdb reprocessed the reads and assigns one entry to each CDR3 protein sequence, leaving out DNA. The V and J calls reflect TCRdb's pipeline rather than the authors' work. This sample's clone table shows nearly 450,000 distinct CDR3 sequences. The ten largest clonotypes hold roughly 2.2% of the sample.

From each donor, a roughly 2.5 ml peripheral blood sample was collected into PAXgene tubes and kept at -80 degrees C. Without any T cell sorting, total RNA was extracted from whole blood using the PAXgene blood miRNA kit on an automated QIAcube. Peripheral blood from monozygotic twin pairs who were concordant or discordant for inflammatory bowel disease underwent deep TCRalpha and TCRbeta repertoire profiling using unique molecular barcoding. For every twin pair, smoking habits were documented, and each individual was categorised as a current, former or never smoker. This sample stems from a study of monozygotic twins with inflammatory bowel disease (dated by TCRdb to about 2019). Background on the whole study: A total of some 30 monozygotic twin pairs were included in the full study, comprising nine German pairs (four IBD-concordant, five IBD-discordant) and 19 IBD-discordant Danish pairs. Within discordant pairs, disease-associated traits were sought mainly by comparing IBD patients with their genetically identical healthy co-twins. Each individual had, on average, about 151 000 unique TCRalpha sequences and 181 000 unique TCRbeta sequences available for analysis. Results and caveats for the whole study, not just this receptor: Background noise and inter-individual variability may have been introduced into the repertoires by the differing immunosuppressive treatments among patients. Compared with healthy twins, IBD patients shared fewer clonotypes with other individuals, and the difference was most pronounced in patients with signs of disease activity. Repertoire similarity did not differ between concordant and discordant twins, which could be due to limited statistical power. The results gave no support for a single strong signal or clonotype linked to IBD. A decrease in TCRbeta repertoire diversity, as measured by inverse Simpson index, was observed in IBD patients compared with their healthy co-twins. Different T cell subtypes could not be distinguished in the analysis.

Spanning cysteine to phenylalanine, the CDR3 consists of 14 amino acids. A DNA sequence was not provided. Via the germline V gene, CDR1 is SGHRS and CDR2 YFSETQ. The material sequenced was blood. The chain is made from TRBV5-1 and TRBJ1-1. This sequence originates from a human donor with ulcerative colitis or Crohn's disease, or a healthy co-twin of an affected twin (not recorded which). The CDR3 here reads CASSLDGINTEAFF.